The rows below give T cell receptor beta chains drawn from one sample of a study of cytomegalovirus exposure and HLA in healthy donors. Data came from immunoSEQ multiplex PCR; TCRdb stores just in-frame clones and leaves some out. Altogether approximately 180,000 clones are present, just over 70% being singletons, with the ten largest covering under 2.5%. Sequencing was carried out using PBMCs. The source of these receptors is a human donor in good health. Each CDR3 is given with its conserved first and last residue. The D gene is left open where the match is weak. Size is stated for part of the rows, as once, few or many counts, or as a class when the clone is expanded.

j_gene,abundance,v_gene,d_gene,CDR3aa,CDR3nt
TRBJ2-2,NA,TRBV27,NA,CASSFRGGELFF,TGTGCCAGCAGTTTTCGAGGCGGGGAGCTGTTTTTT
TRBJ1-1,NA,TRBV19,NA,CASTLDSSATEAFF,TGTGCCAGTACCTTAGACAGTTCTGCCACTGAAGCTTTCTTT
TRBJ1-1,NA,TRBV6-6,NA,CASRFGQLNTEAFF,TGTGCCAGCAGGTTCGGACAGCTAAACACTGAAGCTTTCTTT
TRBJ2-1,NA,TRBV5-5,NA,CASSWAAEQFF,TGTGCCAGCAGCTGGGCCGCTGAGCAGTTCTTC
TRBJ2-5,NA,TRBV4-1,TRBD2,CASSLGTSGEQETQYF,TGCGCCAGCAGCCTAGGGACTAGCGGGGAACAAGAGACCCAGTACTTC
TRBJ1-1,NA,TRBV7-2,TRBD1,CASSPIGTGSTEAFF,TGTGCCAGCAGCCCAATAGGGACAGGGAGCACTGAAGCTTTCTTT
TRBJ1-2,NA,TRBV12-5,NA,CASGLVRLANYGYTF,TGTGCTAGTGGTTTGGTCCGGTTAGCTAACTATGGCTACACCTTC
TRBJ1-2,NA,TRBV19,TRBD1,CASRLQGAGNYGYTF,TGTGCCAGTAGGCTACAGGGGGCTGGAAACTATGGCTACACCTTC
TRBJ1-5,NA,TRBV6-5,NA,CASSYSFGVGNQPQHF,TGTGCCAGCAGTTACTCGTTTGGTGTAGGCAATCAGCCCCAGCATTTT
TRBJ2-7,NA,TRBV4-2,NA,CASSLTGFEQYF,TGTGCCAGCAGCCTCACAGGGTTCGAGCAGTACTTC
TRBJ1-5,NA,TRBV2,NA,CASSGTFDNQPQHF,TGTGCCAGCAGTGGGACATTTGATAATCAGCCCCAGCATTTT
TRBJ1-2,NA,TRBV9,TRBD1,CASSVRTGDYGYTF,TGTGCCAGCAGCGTAAGGACAGGGGACTATGGCTACACCTTC
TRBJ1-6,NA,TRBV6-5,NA,CASARRGEGSPLHF,TGTGCCAGCGCCCGGCGGGGGGAGGGTTCACCCCTCCACTTT
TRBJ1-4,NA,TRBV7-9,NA,CASSLQTNEKLFF,TGTGCCAGCAGCCTCCAGACTAATGAAAAACTGTTTTTT
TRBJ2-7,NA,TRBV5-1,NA,CASCIGGAPYEQYF,TGCGCCAGTTGTATCGGCGGGGCCCCCTACGAGCAGTACTTC
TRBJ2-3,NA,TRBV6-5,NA,CASSYPLRDTQYF,TGTGCCAGCAGTTACCCCCTTCGAGATACGCAGTATTTT
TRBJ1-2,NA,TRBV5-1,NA,CASSLPGQNYGYTF,TGCGCCAGCAGCCTCCCCGGACAGAACTATGGCTACACCTTC
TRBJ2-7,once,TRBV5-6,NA,CASSLNGGLYEQYF,TGTGCCAGCAGCTTGAATGGAGGACTCTACGAGCAGTACTTC
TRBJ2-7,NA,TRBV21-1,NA,CASSKGGTPESPFTCEQYF,TGTGCCAGCAGCAAAGGGGGGACACCCGAGAGTCCCTTTACCTGCGAGCAGTACTTC
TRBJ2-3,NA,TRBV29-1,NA,CSVEGGRVSTDTQYF,TGCAGCGTTGAAGGGGGCAGGGTGAGCACAGATACGCAGTATTTT
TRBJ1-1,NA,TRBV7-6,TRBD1,CASSSGIRQGASRTEAFF,TGTGCCAGCAGCTCCGGAATCCGACAGGGGGCGAGTCGAACTGAAGCTTTCTTT
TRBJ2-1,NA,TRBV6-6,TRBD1,CASYDSGQGYNEQFF,TGTGCCAGCTATGACTCGGGACAGGGGTACAATGAGCAGTTCTTC
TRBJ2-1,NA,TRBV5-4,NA,CASSFRTGGLNEQFF,TGTGCCAGCAGCTTTAGGACGGGGGGCCTCAATGAGCAGTTCTTC
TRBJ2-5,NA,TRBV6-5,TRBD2,CASTSSGGVVETQYF,TGTGCCAGCACGTCTAGCGGGGGGGTAGTTGAGACCCAGTACTTC
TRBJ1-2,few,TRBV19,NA,CASTLWDTAHYGYTF,TGTGCCAGTACCCTATGGGACACGGCTCACTATGGCTACACCTTC
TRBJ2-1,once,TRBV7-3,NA,CASSLKGGAAGEQFF,TGTGCCAGCAGCTTAAAAGGCGGGGCGGCAGGTGAGCAGTTCTTC
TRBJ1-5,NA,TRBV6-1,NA,CASTERNLGGQPQHF,TGTGCCAGCACCGAGCGGAATTTGGGCGGTCAGCCCCAGCATTTT
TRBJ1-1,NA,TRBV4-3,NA,CASSQLANTEAFF,TGCGCCAGCAGCCAATTAGCGAACACTGAAGCTTTCTTT
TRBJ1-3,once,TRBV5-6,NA,CASSLDRVGNTIYF,TGTGCCAGCAGCTTGGACAGGGTCGGGAACACCATATATTTT
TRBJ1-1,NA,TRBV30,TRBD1,CAWSGQGVEAFF,TGTGCCTGGTCGGGACAGGGGGTTGAAGCTTTCTTT
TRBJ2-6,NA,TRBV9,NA,CASSPQSGANVLTF,TGTGCCAGCAGCCCACAGTCTGGGGCCAACGTCCTGACTTTC
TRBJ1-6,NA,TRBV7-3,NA,CASSLTGGYNSPLHF,TGTGCCAGCAGCTTAACAGGGGGATATAATTCACCCCTCCACTTT
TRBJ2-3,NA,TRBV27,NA,CASRGLFDTQYF,TGTGCCAGCAGAGGACTTTTTGATACGCAGTATTTT
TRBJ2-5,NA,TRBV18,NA,CASSSTSPETQYF,TGTGCCAGCTCATCGACTTCCCCGGAGACCCAGTACTTC
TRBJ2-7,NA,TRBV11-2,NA,CASSSTLRTSYEQYF,TGTGCCAGCAGCTCTACCCTAAGGACTTCCTACGAGCAGTACTTC
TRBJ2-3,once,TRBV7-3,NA,CASSDGGSTDTQYF,TGTGCCAGCAGCGACGGGGGAAGCACAGATACGCAGTATTTT
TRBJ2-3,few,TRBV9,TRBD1,CASSAGTGSSTDTQYF,TGTGCCAGCAGCGCTGGGACAGGGAGCAGCACAGATACGCAGTATTTT
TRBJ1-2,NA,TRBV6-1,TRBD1,CASSEEGAIYGYTF,TGTGCCAGCAGTGAAGAGGGGGCCATCTATGGCTACACCTTC
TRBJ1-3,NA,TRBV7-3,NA,CASSNGRGTIYF,TGTGCCAGCAGCAACGGTCGTGGCACCATATATTTT
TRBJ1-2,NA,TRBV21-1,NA,CASSKRREDGYTF,TGTGCCAGCAGCAAAAGAAGGGAGGATGGCTACACCTTC
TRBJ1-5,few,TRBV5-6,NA,CASSLEGWGQPQHF,TGTGCCAGCAGCTTGGAGGGGTGGGGCCAGCCCCAGCATTTT
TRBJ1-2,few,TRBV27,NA,CASRDPTVNYGYTF,TGTGCCAGCAGAGACCCGACAGTTAACTATGGCTACACCTTC
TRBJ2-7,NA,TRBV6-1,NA,CASSEAGRHYEQYF,TGTGCCAGCAGTGAAGCGGGCAGACACTACGAGCAGTACTTC
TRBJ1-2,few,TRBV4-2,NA,CASSQGNSGYTF,TGTGCCAGCAGCCAAGGTAACTCTGGCTACACCTTC
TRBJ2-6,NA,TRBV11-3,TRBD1,CASSSPGQDQGANVLTF,TGTGCCAGCAGCTCACCGGGACAGGACCAGGGGGCCAACGTCCTGACTTTC
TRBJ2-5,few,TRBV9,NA,CASSVGSLQETQYF,TGTGCCAGCAGCGTAGGTTCCCTTCAAGAGACCCAGTACTTC
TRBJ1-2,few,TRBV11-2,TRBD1,CASSPLRDRIANYGYTF,TGTGCCAGCAGCCCCCTCCGGGACAGGATCGCTAACTATGGCTACACCTTC
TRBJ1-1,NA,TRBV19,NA,CATGTSSTTEAFF,TGTGCCACTGGGACATCCTCGACCACTGAAGCTTTCTTT
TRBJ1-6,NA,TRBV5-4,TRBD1,CASRSTGGSNSPLHF,TGTGCCAGCAGGTCGACAGGGGGCAGTAATTCACCCCTCCACTTT
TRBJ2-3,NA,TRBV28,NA,CASSLNGGGTDTQYF,TGTGCCAGCAGTTTAAACGGGGGTGGAACAGATACGCAGTATTTT
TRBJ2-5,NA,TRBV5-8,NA,CASTFNPEVQYF,TGTGCCAGCACCTTTAATCCGGAGGTCCAGTACTTC
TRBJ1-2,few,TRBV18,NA,CASSNNRGGYTF,TGTGCCAGCTCCAACAACCGGGGTGGCTACACCTTC
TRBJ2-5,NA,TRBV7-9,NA,CASARGSYNQETQYF,TGTGCCAGCGCCAGGGGAAGCTACAACCAAGAGACCCAGTACTTC
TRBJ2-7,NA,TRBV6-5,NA,CASSSLTGSSYEQYF,TGTGCCAGCAGTTCTTTAACGGGGTCCTCCTACGAGCAGTACTTC
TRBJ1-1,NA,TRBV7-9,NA,CASSPWGLNQRAFF,TGTGCCAGCAGCCCCTGGGGCCTTAACCAAAGAGCTTTCTTT
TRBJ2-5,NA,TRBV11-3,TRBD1,CASRRQGEETQYF,TGTGCCAGCAGGCGTCAGGGGGAAGAGACCCAGTACTTC
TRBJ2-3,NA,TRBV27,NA,CATQGEGTDTQYF,TGTGCCACGCAGGGGGAGGGCACAGATACGCAGTATTTT
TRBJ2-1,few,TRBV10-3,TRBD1,CASSPGDRGNEQFF,TGTGCCTCCTCCCCGGGGGACAGGGGCAATGAGCAGTTCTTC
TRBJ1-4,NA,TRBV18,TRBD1,CASSPLLGQGFISNEKLFF,TGTGCCAGCTCACCATTGCTCGGACAGGGTTTTATTTCTAATGAAAAACTGTTTTTT